Below, 22 T cell receptor beta chains from the same sample are listed, as sequenced in a study of T cells in pancreatic ductal adenocarcinoma. Produced via immunoSEQ multiplex PCR; TCRdb's table is partial and in-frame only. The sample holds roughly 100,000 clones, over 90% seen once. No neoadjuvant therapy was given to the selected pancreatic ductal adenocarcinoma patients before their surgery. Sequences were obtained from PBMCs. The receptors shown here come from a human donor with pancreatic ductal adenocarcinoma.

The chain links TRBV7-9 to TRBJ2-3; D possibly corresponds to TRBD1 (6 bases). From germline, CDR1 is SEHNR and CDR2 FQNEAQ (reference sequence). V was pared by 1 base and J by 1 base, with 12 bases between. There are 16 residues in the CDR3. CDR3 protein: CASSLEGGRGTDTQYF. The CDR3 bases are TGTGCCAGCAGCTTAGAAGGGGGTCGGGGCACAGATACGCAGTATTTT.

V usage is TRBV28 and J usage is TRBJ2-6, with TRBD2 matching 8 bases. The CDR3 is 17 amino acids. Germline CDR1 MDHEN, CDR2 SYDVKM. The trim removed 1 base at V and 0 bases at J, leaving 2 bases unmatched. The CDR3 reads CASSLSGGVSGANVLTF. In DNA form, the CDR3 reads TGTGCCAGCAGTTTATCCGGGGGGGTCTCTGGGGCCAACGTCCTGACTTTC.

V and J are TRBV18 and TRBJ1-1, with D possibly being TRBD1 (5 bases). The CDR3 covers 13 residues. V was shortened by 1 base and J by 14 bases, with 17 bases between the two germline ends. In germline, CDR1 is KGHSH, CDR2 LQKENI. CDR3 loop: CASSPRDGGLKFF. In DNA form, the CDR3 reads TGTGCCAGCTCACCACGGGACGGGGGGTTAAAGTTCTTT.

The V call is TRBV28, the J call TRBJ2-3; D uncertain. Trimming took off 6 bases at V and 4 bases at J, with 5 bases between the two ends. CDR3 length: 11 amino acids. The V gene's germline CDR1 is MDHEN and CDR2 SYDVKM. The CDR3 DNA sequence: TGTGCCAGCAGCCTATCAGATACGCAGTATTTT. It encodes CASSLSDTQYF. The complete variable domain, with remaining parts taken from reference TRBV28 and TRBJ2-3, reads DVKVTQSSRYLVKRTGEKVFLECVQDMDHENMFWYRQDPGLGLRLIYFSYDVKMKEKGDIPEGYSVSREKKERFSLILESASTNQTSMYLCASSLSDTQYFGPGTRLTVL.

This chain connects TRBV7-9 to TRBJ2-7, with 7 bases fitting TRBD2. Germline V lookup: CDR1 SEHNR, CDR2 FQNEAQ (reference sequence). The CDR3 totals 15 residues. The junction had 7 bases not matched to a gene; V was cut back by 5 bases and J by 0 bases. Written as DNA, the CDR3 is TGTGCCAGCAGCCCGATATCTAGCGGCTCCTACGAGCAGTACTTC. Its protein product is CASSPISSGSYEQYF.

The gene calls are TRBV9 and TRBJ2-2; D is uncertain. Between the trimmed V and J ends, which lost 2 bases and 2 bases, there was a span of 13 bases. Per germline, CDR1 SGDLS and CDR2 YYNGEE. This CDR3 spans 16 amino acids. The CDR3: CASSVWASINTGELFF. The CDR3 DNA reads TGTGCCAGCAGCGTTTGGGCGAGCATTAACACCGGGGAGCTGTTTTTT.

This clone appeared once. This chain connects TRBV19 to TRBJ2-3; 7 bases align to TRBD1. Germline values: CDR1 LNHDA, CDR2 SQIVND (reference sequence). The J segment lost 3 bases and the V segment lost 9 bases, leaving 6 bases of the junction unmatched. The CDR3 covers 13 residues. The CDR3 sequence: CASRGRGTDTQYF. CDR3 in DNA: TGTGCCAGCAGGGGCAGGGGGACAGATACGCAGTATTTT.

The genes are TRBV6-4 and TRBJ2-1; 12 nucleotides agree with TRBD2. The length of the CDR3 is 17 residues. The germline CDR1 and CDR2 sequences are MRHNA and SNTAGT. Germline trimming cut 4 bases from V and 2 bases from J; bases unmatched to any gene: 6. CDR3 amino acids: CASSATSGRPPYNEQFF. CDR3 DNA sequence: TGTGCCAGCAGTGCCACTAGCGGGAGGCCCCCCTACAATGAGCAGTTCTTC.

This rearrangement joins TRBV2 to TRBJ2-7; D is uncertain. CDR3 length: 14 amino acids. Between the trimmed V and J ends, which lost 7 bases and 0 bases, there was a span of 13 bases. The germline gives CDR1 SNHLY, CDR2 FYNNEI. CDR3 DNA: TGTGCCAGCAAAGGAGAATCCAGCTCCTACGAGCAGTACTTC. The encoded protein is CASKGESSSYEQYF.

The V call is TRBV9, the J call TRBJ2-6; tentative D call: TRBD1 (5 bases). V was shortened by 3 bases and J by 3 bases, with 19 bases between the two germline ends. Germline loops: CDR1 SGDLS, CDR2 YYNGEE. The CDR3 extends over 18 amino acids. The CDR3 DNA follows: TGTGCCAGCAGCGCCAAAACAGGTACTCTGGATGGGGCCAACGTCCTGACTTTC. Translation gives CASSAKTGTLDGANVLTF.

CDR3 sequence reads: CASSFSRYGYTF. The CDR3 DNA is TGTGCCAGCAGTTTCTCCAGATATGGCTACACCTTC. The chain joins TRBV28 to TRBJ1-2; D is ambiguous. Trimming took off 3 bases at V and 5 bases at J, with 7 bases between the two ends. The CDR3 is 12 amino acids. Germline lookup yields CDR1 MDHEN and CDR2 SYDVKM.

The V call is TRBV6-5, the J call TRBJ2-7; D possibly corresponds to TRBD2 (5 bases). The CDR3 length is 14 residues. Germline CDR1 MNHEY, CDR2 SVGAGI. Trimming cost V 5 bases and J 2 bases, with 13 bases left between them. The chain's CDR3 is CASSKGRRTYEQYF. CDR3 nucleotides: TGTGCCAGCAGTAAAGGGAGAAGGACCTACGAGCAGTACTTC.

The chain employs TRBV28 and TRBJ2-7, with 7 bases that match TRBD1. CDR1 is MDHEN and CDR2 is SYDVKM in the germline V gene. The CDR3 is 13 residues long. The trim removed 3 bases at V and 4 bases at J, leaving 3 bases unmatched. The CDR3 bases are TGTGCCAGCAGTTTTCTGGGACAGTACGAGCAGTACTTC. Translating gives CASSFLGQYEQYF.

The chain combines TRBV28 with TRBJ1-1; a possible D gene is TRBD1 (6 bases). Germline lookup yields CDR1 MDHEN and CDR2 SYDVKM. Between the trimmed V and J ends, which lost 6 bases and 2 bases, there was a span of 19 bases. The CDR3 contains 16 residues. In nucleotides, the CDR3 is TGTGCCAGCAGCACCCACCCTGGGACATCCAACACTGAAGCTTTCTTT. It yields the protein CASSTHPGTSNTEAFF.

The chain links TRBV6-5 to TRBJ2-6; D gene unclear. Germline-derived CDR1 and CDR2 are MNHEY and SVGAGI. V shed 4 bases and J shed 0 bases, with 7 bases lying between them. CDR3 size: 15 residues. CDR3 sequence (DNA): TGTGCCAGCAGTTCTACAGCCTCTGGGGCCAACGTCCTGACTTTC. Translation: CASSSTASGANVLTF.

The rearrangement uses TRBV10-3 and TRBJ2-5, with 7 nucleotides matching TRBD2. The V and J ends lost 10 bases and 3 bases, in that order; junction bases with no gene match: 5. Germline CDR1 is ENHRY and CDR2 is SYGVKD. There are 12 residues in the CDR3. The CDR3 region is CASWGGEETQYF. CDR3 coding DNA: TGTGCCAGCTGGGGAGGGGAAGAGACCCAGTACTTC.

The CDR3 DNA sequence: TGTGCCAGCAGTAGCGGACAGCCCGGACGAGAGACCCAGTACTTC. It yields the protein CASSSGQPGRETQYF. The rearrangement joins TRBV28 to TRBJ2-5; possibly TRBD1 for D (6 bases). Germline assignment: CDR1 MDHEN and CDR2 SYDVKM. The CDR3 sequence is 15 residues long. Trimming pared 5 bases from V and 4 bases from J, leaving 17 bases between.

The V gene is TRBV4-3, the J gene TRBJ1-1; D unresolved. V was cut by 1 base and J by 4 bases, with 22 bases left in between. Germline loops: CDR1 LGHNA, CDR2 YSLEER. This CDR3 is built from 18 residues. The CDR3 sequence is CASSQAIGEGTLGTEAFF. The CDR3 coding sequence is TGCGCCAGCAGCCAAGCGATCGGGGAGGGAACCCTCGGCACTGAAGCTTTCTTT.

The chain combines TRBV2 with TRBJ1-4; TRBD1 is a possible D gene (6 bases). The CDR3 is 13 residues long. Per germline, CDR1 SNHLY and CDR2 FYNNEI. Trimming took off 5 bases at V and 8 bases at J, with 12 bases between the two ends. The CDR3 here is CASSYYTGEKLFF. The CDR3 nucleotides read TGTGCCAGCAGTTACTACACAGGGGAAAAACTGTTTTTT.

The J gene is TRBJ2-1, the V gene TRBV15; D is possibly TRBD1 (6 bases). The CDR3 loop spans 13 amino acids. The germline CDR1 and CDR2 sequences are LNHNV and YYDKDF (reference sequence). V dropped 5 bases and J dropped 9 bases, with 14 bases sitting between them. CDR3 bases: TGTGCCACCAGCGAGGGGGAGCTTAGTGAGCAGTTCTTC. Protein: CATSEGELSEQFF.

This clone was seen a single time. The V call is TRBV11-2, the J call TRBJ2-2; perhaps TRBD2 as D (5 bases). The V end was cut by 5 bases, the J end by 5 bases, with 12 bases between. CDR1 is SGHAT and CDR2 is FQNNGV in the germline V gene. The length of the CDR3 is 14 residues. Written as DNA, the CDR3 is TGTGCCAGCAGCGCTAGCCTGACTACCGGGGAGCTGTTTTTT. It is translated as CASSASLTTGELFF.

The V call is TRBV5-6, the J call TRBJ1-3; tentative D call: TRBD1 (6 bases). With 3 bases removed from V and 4 bases from J, the gap between germline ends came to 14 bases. Germline V lookup: CDR1 SGHDT, CDR2 YYEEEE. The CDR3 runs to 15 residues. As DNA, the CDR3 is TGTGCCAGCAGCTGGGGGCCCTCACAGGGAAACACCATATATTTT. It is translated as CASSWGPSQGNTIYF.